This TCR beta chain was sequenced for a study of T cell responses to AZD1222 COVID-19 vaccine. Produced via immunoSEQ multiplex PCR; TCRdb's table is partial and in-frame only. The sample includes roughly 140,000 clones, roughly 91% of them seen just once. V lost 6 bases and J 6 bases, leaving 17 bases between the germline ends. Per germline, CDR1 KGHSH and CDR2 LQKENI. The length of the CDR3 is 15 residues. The receptor was derived from an adult in good health. Specimen: peripheral blood, collected on day 0 of AZD1222 vaccination. The V and J genes are TRBV18 and TRBJ2-2; D gene ambiguous. The CDR3 spells CASSPSNIGAGELFF. CDR3 nucleotides: TGTGCCAGCTCTCCAAGTAATATTGGAGCCGGGGAGCTGTTTTTT.